This paragraph reports one T cell receptor (beta chain). Antigen unknown. The data were taken from a study of cytomegalovirus exposure and HLA in healthy donors. Study-level findings and limits: A further, later analysis showed that HLA-associated TCR beta chains (compared with equally common others) were more clonally expanded. A list of 164 TCR beta chains associated with cytomegalovirus was given.

With 60 Vbeta and 13 Jbeta primers, the PCR was carried out. The data were produced by immunoSEQ multiplex PCR, yet TCRdb's version contains in-frame clones alone and is incomplete. This sample has about 140,000 clones, with around 80% found just once. Germline CDR1 reads SQVTM; CDR2 reads ANQGSEA. With V trimmed by 6 bases and J by 9 bases, 26 bases remained unmatched. CDR3 length: 19 residues. The V and J genes are TRBV29-1 and TRBJ2-7; TRBD2 aligns across 13 bases. The sequencing input was PBMCs. The receptor was derived from a man between 18 and 35 years old in good health and CMV-seropositive. The CDR3 coding sequence is TGCAGCGTGGCCGGACTAGCGGGAGTCTCTCCGTCCGTCGGTGATGGGCAGTACTTC. Translated: CSVAGLAGVSPSVGDGQYF.